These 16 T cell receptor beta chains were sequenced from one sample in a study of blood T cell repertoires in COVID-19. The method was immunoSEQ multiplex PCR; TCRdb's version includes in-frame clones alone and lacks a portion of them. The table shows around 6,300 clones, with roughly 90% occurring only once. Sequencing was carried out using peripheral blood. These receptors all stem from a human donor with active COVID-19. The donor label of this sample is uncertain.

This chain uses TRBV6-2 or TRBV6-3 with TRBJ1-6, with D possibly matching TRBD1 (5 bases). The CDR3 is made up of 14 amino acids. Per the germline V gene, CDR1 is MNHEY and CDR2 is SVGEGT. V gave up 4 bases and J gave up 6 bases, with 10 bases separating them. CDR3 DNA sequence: TGTGCCAGCAGTTTTTCTAGGGGTAATTCACCCCTCCACTTT. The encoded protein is CASSFSRGNSPLHF.

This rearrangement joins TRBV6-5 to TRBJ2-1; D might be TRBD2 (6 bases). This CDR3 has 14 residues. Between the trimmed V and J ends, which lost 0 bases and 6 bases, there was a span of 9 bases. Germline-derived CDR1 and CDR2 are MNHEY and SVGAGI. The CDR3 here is CASSYSTRLNEQFF. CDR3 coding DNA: TGTGCCAGCAGTTACTCGACTAGGCTCAATGAGCAGTTCTTC.

CDR3 loop: CASSSSQGIGNNQPQHF. Here the CDR3 DNA reads TGTGCCAGTAGTAGTTCGCAGGGTATCGGCAACAATCAGCCCCAGCATTTT. The chain carries TRBV19 and TRBJ1-5, with D possibly being TRBD1 (5 bases). The CDR3 totals 17 residues. In germline, CDR1 is LNHDA, CDR2 SQIVND (reference sequence). V was clipped by 4 bases and J by 3 bases, with 19 bases between them.

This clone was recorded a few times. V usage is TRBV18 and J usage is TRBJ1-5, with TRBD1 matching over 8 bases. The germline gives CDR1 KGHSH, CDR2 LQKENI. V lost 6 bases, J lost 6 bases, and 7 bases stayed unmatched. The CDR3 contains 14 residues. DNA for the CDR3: TGTGCCAGCTCGTCGACAGGGGCCGTTCAGCCCCAGCATTTT. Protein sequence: CASSSTGAVQPQHF.

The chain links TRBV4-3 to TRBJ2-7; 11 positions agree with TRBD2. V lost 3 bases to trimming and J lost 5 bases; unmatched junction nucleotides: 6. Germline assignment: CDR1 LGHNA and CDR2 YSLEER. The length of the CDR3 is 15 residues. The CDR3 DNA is TGCGCCAGCAGCCAGGAGGGACTAGCGGAGAACGAGCAGTACTTC. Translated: CASSQEGLAENEQYF.

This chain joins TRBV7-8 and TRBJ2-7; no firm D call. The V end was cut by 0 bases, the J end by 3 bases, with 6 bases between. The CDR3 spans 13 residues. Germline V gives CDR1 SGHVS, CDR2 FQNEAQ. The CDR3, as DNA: TGTGCCAGCAGCTTAGCCAGGAACTACGAGCAGTACTTC. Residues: CASSLARNYEQYF.

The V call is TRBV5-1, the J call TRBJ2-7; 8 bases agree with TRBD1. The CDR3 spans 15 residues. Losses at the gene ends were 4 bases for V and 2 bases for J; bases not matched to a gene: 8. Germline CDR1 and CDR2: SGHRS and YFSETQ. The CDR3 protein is CASSPGQGSPYEQYF. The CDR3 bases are TGCGCCAGCAGCCCCGGACAGGGCTCTCCCTACGAGCAGTACTTC. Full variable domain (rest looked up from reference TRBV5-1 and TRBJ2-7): KAGVTQTPRYLIKTRGQQVTLSCSPISGHRSVSWYQQTPGQGLQFLFEYFSETQRNKGNFPGRFSGRQFSNSRSEMNVSTLELGDSALYLCASSPGQGSPYEQYFGPGTRLTVT.

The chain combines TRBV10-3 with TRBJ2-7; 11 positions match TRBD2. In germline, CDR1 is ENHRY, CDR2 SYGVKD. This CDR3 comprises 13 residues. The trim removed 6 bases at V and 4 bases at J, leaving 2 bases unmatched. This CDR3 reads CAISTSGSYEQYF. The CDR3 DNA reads TGTGCCATCAGCACTAGCGGGAGTTACGAGCAGTACTTC.

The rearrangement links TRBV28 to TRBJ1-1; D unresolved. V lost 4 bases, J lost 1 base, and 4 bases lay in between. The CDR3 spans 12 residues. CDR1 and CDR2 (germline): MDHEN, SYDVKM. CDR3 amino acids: CASSWQNTEAFF. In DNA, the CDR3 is TGTGCCAGCAGTTGGCAGAACACTGAAGCTTTCTTT.

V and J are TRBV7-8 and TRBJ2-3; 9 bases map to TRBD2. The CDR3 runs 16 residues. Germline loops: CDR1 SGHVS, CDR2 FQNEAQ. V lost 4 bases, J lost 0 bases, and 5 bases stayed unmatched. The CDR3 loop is CASSSIAGVSTDTQYF. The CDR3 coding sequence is TGTGCCAGCAGCTCCATAGCGGGAGTCAGCACAGATACGCAGTATTTT.

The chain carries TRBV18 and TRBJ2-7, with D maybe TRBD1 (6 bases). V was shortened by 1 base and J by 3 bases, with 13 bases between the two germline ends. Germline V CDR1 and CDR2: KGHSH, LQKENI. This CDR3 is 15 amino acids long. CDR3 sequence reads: CASSPQGVYDYEQYF. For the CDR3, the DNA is TGTGCCAGCTCACCACAGGGGGTTTACGACTACGAGCAGTACTTC.

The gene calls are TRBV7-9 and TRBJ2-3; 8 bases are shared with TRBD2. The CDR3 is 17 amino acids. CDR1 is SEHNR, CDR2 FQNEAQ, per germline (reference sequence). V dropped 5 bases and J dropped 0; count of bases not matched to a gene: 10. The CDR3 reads CASSPRGAGGSTDTQYF. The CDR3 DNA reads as TGTGCCAGCAGCCCTCGTGGGGCGGGGGGCAGCACAGATACGCAGTATTTT.

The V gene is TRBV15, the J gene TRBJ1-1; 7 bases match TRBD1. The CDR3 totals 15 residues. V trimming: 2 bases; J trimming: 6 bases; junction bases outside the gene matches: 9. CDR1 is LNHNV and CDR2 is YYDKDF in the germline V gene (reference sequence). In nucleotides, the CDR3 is TGTGCCACCAGCAGATCGACTACAGGGGACCCTGAAGCTTTCTTT. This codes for CATSRSTTGDPEAFF.

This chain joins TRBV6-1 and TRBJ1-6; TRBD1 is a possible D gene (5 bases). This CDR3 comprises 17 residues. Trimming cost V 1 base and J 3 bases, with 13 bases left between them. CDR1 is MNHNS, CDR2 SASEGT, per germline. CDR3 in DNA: TGTGCCAGCAGTGAAGATTGGGGGGGAAACTATAATTCACCCCTCCACTTT. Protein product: CASSEDWGGNYNSPLHF.

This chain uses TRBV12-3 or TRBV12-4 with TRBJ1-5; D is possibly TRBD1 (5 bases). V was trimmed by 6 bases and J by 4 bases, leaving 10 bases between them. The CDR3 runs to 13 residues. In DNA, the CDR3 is TGTGCCAGCAGGGGGACTTCGAATCAGCCCCAGCATTTT. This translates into CASRGTSNQPQHF.

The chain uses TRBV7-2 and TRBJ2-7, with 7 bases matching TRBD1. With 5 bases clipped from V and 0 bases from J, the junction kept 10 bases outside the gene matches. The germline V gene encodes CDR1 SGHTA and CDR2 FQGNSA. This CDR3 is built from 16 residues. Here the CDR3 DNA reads TGTGCCAGCAGCCCGGGGACAGCCAGGGGCTCCTACGAGCAGTACTTC. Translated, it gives CASSPGTARGSYEQYF.